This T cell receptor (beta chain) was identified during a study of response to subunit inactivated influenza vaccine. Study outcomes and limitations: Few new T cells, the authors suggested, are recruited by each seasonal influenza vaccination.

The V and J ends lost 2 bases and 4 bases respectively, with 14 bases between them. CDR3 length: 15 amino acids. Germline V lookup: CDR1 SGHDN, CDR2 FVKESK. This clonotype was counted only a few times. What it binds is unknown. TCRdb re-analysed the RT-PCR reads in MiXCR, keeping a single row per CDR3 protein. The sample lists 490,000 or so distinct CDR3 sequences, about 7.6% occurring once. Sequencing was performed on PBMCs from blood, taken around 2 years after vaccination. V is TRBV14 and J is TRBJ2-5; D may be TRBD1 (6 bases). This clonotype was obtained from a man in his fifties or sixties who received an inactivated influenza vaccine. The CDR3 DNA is TGTGCCAGCAGCCAAAGACAGGCTAGGGGAGAGACCCAGTACTTC. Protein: CASSQRQARGETQYF.